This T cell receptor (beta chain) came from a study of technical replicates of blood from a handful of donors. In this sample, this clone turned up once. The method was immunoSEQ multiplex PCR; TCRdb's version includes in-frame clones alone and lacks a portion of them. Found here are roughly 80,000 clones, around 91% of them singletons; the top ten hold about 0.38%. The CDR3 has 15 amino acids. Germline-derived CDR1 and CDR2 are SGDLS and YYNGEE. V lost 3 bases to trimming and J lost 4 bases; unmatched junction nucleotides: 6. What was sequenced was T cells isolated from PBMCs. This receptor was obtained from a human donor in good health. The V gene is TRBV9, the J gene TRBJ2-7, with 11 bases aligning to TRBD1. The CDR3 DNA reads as TGTGCCAGCAGCGGACCGGGACAGGGGGGGTACGAGCAGTACTTC. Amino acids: CASSGPGQGGYEQYF.